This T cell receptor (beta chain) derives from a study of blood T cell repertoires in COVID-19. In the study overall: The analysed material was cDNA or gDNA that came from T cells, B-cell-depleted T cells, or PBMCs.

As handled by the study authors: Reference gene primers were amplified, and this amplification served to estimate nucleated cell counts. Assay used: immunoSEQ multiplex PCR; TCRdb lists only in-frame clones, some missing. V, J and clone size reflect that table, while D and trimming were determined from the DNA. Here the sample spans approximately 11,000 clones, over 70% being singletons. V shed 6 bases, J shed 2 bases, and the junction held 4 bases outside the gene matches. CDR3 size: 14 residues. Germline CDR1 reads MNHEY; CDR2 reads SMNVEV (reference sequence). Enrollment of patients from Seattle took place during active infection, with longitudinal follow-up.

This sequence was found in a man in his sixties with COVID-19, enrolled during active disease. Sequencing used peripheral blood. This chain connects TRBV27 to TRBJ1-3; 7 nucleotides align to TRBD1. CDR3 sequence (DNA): TGTGCCAGCAGAACTCAGGGGGCTGGAAACACCATATATTTT. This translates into CASRTQGAGNTIYF.